One sample yielded the 28 T cell receptor beta chains listed below, sequenced in a study of T cells in Graves' hyperthyroidism and ophthalmopathy. It was RNA transcripts that yielded the amplified TCR beta CDR3 regions. When the TCR CDR3 underwent first-round RT-PCR, the HTBI primer set was used. TCRdb used MiXCR to reprocess the multiplex PCR reads, holding one entry per CDR3 protein. The sample has approximately 150,000 distinct CDR3 sequences, less than 10% seen once. Material: blood. The receptors were gathered from a woman in her late teens or twenties with Graves' hyperthyroidism that later progressed to Graves' ophthalmopathy.

The table lists this clonotype with many counts. The V gene is TRBV3-1, the J gene TRBJ2-7, with D tentatively TRBD2 (5 bases). V lost 4 bases to trimming and J lost 4 bases, with 11 bases between them. This CDR3 is 13 amino acids long. Per germline, CDR1 LGHDT and CDR2 YNNKEL (reference sequence). The CDR3 DNA is TGTGCCAGCAGCCCCCCGGGAAGGTACGAGCAGTACTTC. This sequence encodes CASSPPGRYEQYF.

This clonotype was observed many times. This chain links TRBV24-1 with TRBJ2-1; 10 nucleotides agree with TRBD2. Germline CDR1 reads KGHDR; CDR2 reads SFDVKD. The CDR3 runs 14 residues. Trimming cost V 8 bases and J 4 bases; bases outside gene matches: 4. The CDR3 nucleotides are TGTGCCACCACGGGACTAGCGCCATACAATGAGCAGTTCTTC. Translated: CATTGLAPYNEQFF.

The sample holds many counts of this clonotype. CDR3 amino acids: CAGTSGDYEQYF. For the CDR3, the DNA is TGTGCCGGAACTAGCGGGGACTACGAGCAGTACTTC. The rearrangement uses TRBV30 and TRBJ2-7; 10 bases fit TRBD2. The trim removed 8 bases at V and 3 bases at J, leaving 4 bases unmatched. There are 12 residues in the CDR3. Germline CDR1 and CDR2: GTSNPN and SVGIG (reference sequence). Looking up the rest from reference TRBV30 and TRBJ2-7 gives the full variable domain: SQTIHQWPATLVQPVGSPLSLECTVEGTSNPNLYWYRQAAGRGLQLLFYSVGIGQISSEVPQNLSASRPQDRQFILSSKKLLLSDSGFYLCAGTSGDYEQYFGPGTRLTVT.

This clonotype was seen ten or more times. CDR3 coding DNA: TGTGCCAGCAGAAAGGGGGGGAGGGTGACTGGGGAGCTGTTTTTT. It is translated as CASRKGGRVTGELFF. The rearrangement links TRBV6-1 to TRBJ2-2; TRBD2 is a possible D gene (7 bases). The CDR3 contains 15 residues. Germline lookup yields CDR1 MNHNS and CDR2 SASEGT. V was trimmed by 6 bases and J by 8 bases, leaving 19 bases between them.

This clonotype was counted ten times or more. This chain connects TRBV13 to TRBJ2-7, with 8 positions matching TRBD1. The length of the CDR3 is 12 residues. V lost 4 bases to trimming and J lost 9 bases; unmatched junction nucleotides: 5. Germline V gene sequence: CDR1 PRHDT, CDR2 FYEKMQ (reference sequence). The CDR3 reads CASSSGTGAQYF. The DNA for the CDR3 is TGTGCCAGCAGCTCCGGGACAGGAGCGCAGTACTTC. The full variable domain, rest sourced from reference TRBV13 and TRBJ2-7, is AAGVIQSPRHLIKEKRETATLKCYPIPRHDTVYWYQQGPGQDPQFLISFYEKMQSDKGSIPDRFSAQQFSDYHSELNMSSLELGDSALYFCASSSGTGAQYFGPGTRLTVT.

This clonotype was detected ten times or more. The chain employs TRBV20-1 and TRBJ1-1; TRBD1 matches 7 bases. This CDR3 is built from 15 residues. Trimming took 3 bases from V and 3 from J; bases not matched to a gene: 10. Germline V gene data show CDR1 as DFQATT and CDR2 as SNEGSKA (reference sequence). The CDR3 DNA reads as TGCAGTGCTAGTACCATGGACAGGATATACACTGAAGCTTTCTTT. Its protein product is CSASTMDRIYTEAFF.

This clonotype has at least ten counts. The V and J genes are TRBV30 and TRBJ2-7; 7 bases match TRBD1. The germline V gene has CDR1 GTSNPN and CDR2 SVGIG (reference sequence). CDR3 size: 15 residues. Unmatched junction bases numbered 13, after V lost 6 bases and J lost 2 bases. CDR3 protein: CACYVATGPAYEQYF. For the CDR3, the DNA is TGTGCCTGTTATGTTGCGACAGGGCCGGCCTACGAGCAGTACTTC.

This clonotype has ten or more counts. This chain links TRBV27 with TRBJ2-1, with 9 bases aligning to TRBD1. CDR1 is MNHEY, CDR2 SMNVEV, per germline (reference sequence). Trimming cost V 3 bases and J 5 bases; bases outside gene matches: 8. This CDR3 has 16 residues. This chain's CDR3 is CASSFLQGAVDNEQFF. For the CDR3, the DNA is TGTGCCAGCAGTTTCCTACAGGGGGCGGTAGACAATGAGCAGTTCTTC.

This clonotype has a count of ten or more. The gene calls are TRBV20-1 and TRBJ2-7; D gene ambiguous. The CDR3 length is 15 residues. V gave up 6 bases and J gave up 1 base, with 19 bases separating them. Per germline, CDR1 DFQATT and CDR2 SNEGSKA (reference sequence). CDR3: CSARRWSPTSYEQYF. The CDR3 nucleotides are TGCAGTGCCCGACGATGGAGCCCTACTTCCTACGAGCAGTACTTC.

This clonotype was detected many times. The chain has TRBV20-1 and TRBJ2-7, with 9 nucleotides matching TRBD2. CDR1 and CDR2 (germline): DFQATT, SNEGSKA (reference sequence). The CDR3 consists of 15 residues. Germline trimming cut 3 bases from V and 7 bases from J; bases unmatched to any gene: 13. As DNA, the CDR3 is TGCAGTGCTAGGACGGCGGAGGGCCTAGCGGGGGAGCAGTACTTC. This codes for CSARTAEGLAGEQYF.

Ten or more counts support this clonotype. This sequence joins TRBV29-1 and TRBJ2-1; 8 bases match TRBD2. After removal of 2 bases from V and 7 bases from J, the junction contained 10 bases not matched to a gene. CDR3 size: 15 residues. CDR1 and CDR2 from the germline V gene are SQVTM and ANQGSEA. The CDR3 coding sequence is TGCAGCGTTGAATCCGGGCTAGCGGGTAGGAATGAGCAGTTCTTC. Translating it yields CSVESGLAGRNEQFF.

This clonotype has a count of ten or more. The rearrangement joins TRBV4-1 to TRBJ2-5; D is perhaps TRBD1 (5 bases). Trimming pared 0 bases from V and 1 base from J, leaving 9 bases between. The CDR3 covers 15 residues. CDR1 and CDR2 (germline): MGHRA, YSYEKL. The CDR3 region has the DNA TGCGCCAGCAGCCAAGAGGGCACAGGCCAAGAGACCCAGTACTTC. It specifies CASSQEGTGQETQYF.

This clonotype was counted ten times or more. This chain connects TRBV2 to TRBJ2-1, with D perhaps matching TRBD1 (5 bases). With 10 bases removed from V and 8 bases from J, the gap between germline ends came to 18 bases. Per the germline V gene, CDR1 is SNHLY and CDR2 is FYNNEI. The CDR3 has 13 amino acids. CDR3 in amino acids: CATQGSPGDEQFF. The CDR3 DNA reads TGTGCCACCCAGGGCTCCCCCGGCGATGAGCAGTTCTTC.

The rearrangement uses TRBV19 and TRBJ2-3; 10 bases are shared with TRBD2. Germline-derived CDR1 and CDR2 are LNHDA and SQIVND (reference sequence). V dropped 1 base and J dropped 2; count of bases not matched to a gene: 9. The CDR3 is 18 amino acids. CDR3 sequence reads: CASSIVLLAGDYTDTQYF. CDR3 bases: TGTGCCAGTAGTATAGTCCTCCTAGCGGGGGATTACACAGATACGCAGTATTTT.

This clonotype was observed at least ten times. This chain uses TRBV2 with TRBJ1-5; D not certain. Trimming removed 6 bases from V and 4 bases from J, with 16 bases in between. Germline V gene lookup returns CDR1 SNHLY and CDR2 FYNNEI. CDR3 length: 15 amino acids. CDR3: CASSAGPNKNQPQHF. The CDR3 bases are TGTGCCAGCAGCGCCGGACCGAACAAGAATCAGCCCCAGCATTTT.

V and J are TRBV5-6 and TRBJ1-5, with 8 bases that match TRBD1. The CDR3 is 17 amino acids. Per germline, CDR1 SGHDT and CDR2 YYEEEE. Losses at the gene ends were 0 bases for V and 2 bases for J; bases not matched to a gene: 7. The CDR3 coding sequence is TGTGCCAGCAGCTTGGGACAGGGGCTTTGGGGCAATCAGCCCCAGCATTTT. Translating it yields CASSLGQGLWGNQPQHF.

This clonotype has at least ten counts. The chain employs TRBV11-2 and TRBJ2-5; the D gene is possibly TRBD2 (6 bases). Germline loops: CDR1 SGHAT, CDR2 FQNNGV. V lost 0 bases to trimming and J lost 1 base, with 12 bases between them. The CDR3 has 16 amino acids. The CDR3 coding sequence is TGTGCCAGCAGCTTAGATCACCCTAGCGCCCAAGAGACCCAGTACTTC. This translates into CASSLDHPSAQETQYF.

In this sample, this clonotype turned up many times. The rearrangement uses TRBV6-4 and TRBJ2-3; the match to TRBD2 covers 8 bases. Germline assignment: CDR1 MRHNA and CDR2 SNTAGT. The CDR3 is 16 residues long. V gave up 3 bases and J gave up 3 bases; unmatched junction bases: 8. The CDR3 DNA reads TGTGCCAGCAGTGAAAAAGGTGGCGGGGGGACAGATACGCAGTATTTT. As protein: CASSEKGGGGTDTQYF.

The chain combines TRBV4-1 with TRBJ1-2; the D is unclear. V gave up 0 bases and J gave up 0 bases, with 14 bases separating them. From germline, CDR1 is MGHRA and CDR2 YSYEKL. This CDR3 comprises 17 residues. CDR3 residues: CASSQEARRPPNYGYTF. The CDR3, as DNA: TGCGCCAGCAGCCAAGAAGCGCGCAGGCCCCCTAACTATGGCTACACCTTC.

This clonotype appeared many times. The V call is TRBV7-9, the J call TRBJ2-3, with TRBD2 identical over 8 bases. CDR1 is SEHNR, CDR2 FQNEAQ, per germline (reference sequence). Germline trimming cut 5 bases from V and 0 bases from J; bases unmatched to any gene: 7. The CDR3 covers 16 residues. For the CDR3, the DNA is TGTGCCAGCAGCCCGAAACTAGCGGCTAGCACAGATACGCAGTATTTT. This translates into CASSPKLAASTDTQYF.

This clonotype came up many times. The rearrangement joins TRBV27 to TRBJ1-6; D is undetermined. CDR1 is MNHEY, CDR2 SMNVEV, per germline (reference sequence). Between the trimmed V and J ends, which lost 5 bases and 0 bases, there was a span of 5 bases. This CDR3 has 14 residues. This CDR3 reads CASSPFSYNSPLHF. CDR3 sequence (DNA): TGTGCCAGCAGTCCGTTCTCCTATAATTCACCCCTCCACTTT.

This clonotype has at least ten counts. The chain uses TRBV7-8 and TRBJ2-1; 7 bases are shared with TRBD1. This CDR3 is built from 14 residues. V was pared by 4 bases and J by 6 bases, with 6 bases of the junction left unmatched. From germline, CDR1 is SGHVS and CDR2 FQNEAQ. The CDR3 DNA reads TGTGCCAGCAGCTCAGACCGGACAGGCAATGAGCAGTTCTTC. Protein: CASSSDRTGNEQFF.

This clonotype appeared many times. The chain combines TRBV2 with TRBJ2-5; D is unresolved. The CDR3 is 12 amino acids. The germline CDR1 and CDR2 sequences are SNHLY and FYNNEI. Between the trimmed V and J ends, which lost 6 bases and 5 bases, there was a span of 10 bases. The CDR3 region has the DNA TGTGCCAGCAGAGACCTGGGGGAGACCCAGTACTTC. Translating it yields CASRDLGETQYF.

There are many counts of this clonotype. The chain is built from TRBV6-1 and TRBJ1-1; D perhaps matches TRBD1 (5 bases). The CDR3 is made up of 14 amino acids. Germline V gives CDR1 MNHNS, CDR2 SASEGT. V lost 7 bases to trimming and J lost 0 bases, with 12 bases between them. DNA for the CDR3: TGTGCCAGCACTCCCGGGGGGATGAACACTGAAGCTTTCTTT. It codes for CASTPGGMNTEAFF.

There are many counts of this clonotype. The chain combines TRBV3-1 with TRBJ2-7; TRBD1 is a possible D gene (6 bases). CDR1 LGHDT and CDR2 YNNKEL come from the germline V gene (reference sequence). V was cut by 4 bases and J by 0 bases, with 13 bases left in between. The CDR3 contains 15 residues. CDR3 sequence (DNA): TGTGCCAGCAGCCCCCGGACAGCCGCCTCCTACGAGCAGTACTTC. Translation: CASSPRTAASYEQYF.

The chain carries TRBV9 and TRBJ2-4; TRBD1 might be the D (5 bases). This CDR3 comprises 15 residues. Deletions cut 0 bases from V and 2 bases from J, with 9 bases between. Germline loops: CDR1 SGDLS, CDR2 YYNGEE. CDR3 sequence reads: CASSVEGQPKNIQYF. As DNA, the CDR3 is TGTGCCAGCAGCGTAGAGGGGCAGCCCAAAAACATTCAGTACTTC.

The V and J genes are TRBV4-2 and TRBJ1-4; D perhaps matches TRBD1 (5 bases). Trimming shortened V by 1 base and J by 13 bases, and 22 bases separated the two germline ends. The CDR3 has 16 amino acids. Germline V lookup: CDR1 LGHNA, CDR2 YNFKEQ. The CDR3, as DNA: TGTGCCAGCAGCCAAGCGGCTGGGACCGCGGGTGAATCACTGTTTTTT. It specifies CASSQAAGTAGESLFF.

The chain recombines TRBV5-6 with TRBJ2-7; maybe TRBD2 (5 bases). Germline CDR1 SGHDT, CDR2 YYEEEE. The V end lost 6 bases, the J end lost 0 bases, and 13 bases lay between the germline ends. The CDR3 length is 14 residues. Written as DNA, the CDR3 is TGTGCCAGCATCCCGGACTGGAGCTCCTACGAGCAGTACTTC. Amino acid sequence: CASIPDWSSYEQYF.